This entry describes one T cell receptor beta chain. The sample comes from a study of blood T cell repertoires in COVID-19. The CDR3 has 11 residues. Germline values: CDR1 SQVTM, CDR2 ANQGSEA. The junction had 4 bases not matched to a gene; V was cut back by 4 bases and J by 10 bases. Produced via immunoSEQ multiplex PCR; TCRdb's table is partial and in-frame only. Here the sample spans tens of thousands of clones, around 90% being singletons. Sequencing input: peripheral blood. The TCR originated in a human donor in a cohort sampled during active COVID-19. The chain uses TRBV29-1 and TRBJ2-1; 7 positions match TRBD1. CDR3 protein: CSVGGGLEQFF. The CDR3 DNA follows: TGCAGCGTTGGAGGGGGCCTCGAGCAGTTCTTC.